Shown below are 23 T cell receptor beta chains from a single sample sequenced in a study of shared clonotypes between healthy human individuals. Using immunoSEQ multiplex PCR, the repertoire was profiled, and TCRdb retains in-frame clones only, with some absent. The sample includes 2 million to 2.5 million clones, roughly 93% of them seen just once. The sequenced sample was naive CD4+ T cells from PBMCs. Subset meaning: CD45RA+ positively selected. Receptor source: a man between 18 and 35 years old in good health. Some clones in this sample may be carry-over from other donors' samples.

The chain is built from TRBV27 and TRBJ2-2; D tentatively fits TRBD1 or TRBD2 (6 bases each). V lost 1 base, J lost 0 bases, and 9 bases lay in between. The CDR3 covers 16 residues. Germline CDR1 MNHEY, CDR2 SMNVEV (reference sequence). The DNA for the CDR3 is TGTGCCAGCAGTTTATGGGGGGCGGCGAACACCGGGGAGCTGTTTTTT. The encoded protein is CASSLWGAANTGELFF.

This chain connects TRBV10-3 to TRBJ2-7, with D hard to call. Germline V CDR1 and CDR2: ENHRY, SYGVKD. The CDR3 has 11 residues. Trimming removed 4 bases from V and 5 bases from J, with 6 bases in between. CDR3: CAISVGDEQYF. The CDR3, as DNA: TGTGCCATCAGTGTTGGGGACGAGCAGTACTTC.

The chain links TRBV19 to TRBJ2-6; D is unclear. Germline V CDR1 and CDR2: LNHDA, SQIVND (reference sequence). The CDR3 runs to 16 residues. V dropped 6 bases and J dropped 1 base, with 13 bases sitting between them. The CDR3 DNA sequence: TGTGCCAGTAGAGGCAGGCTAACTTCTGGGGCCAACGTCCTGACTTTC. Encoded protein: CASRGRLTSGANVLTF.

The chain recombines TRBV28 with TRBJ2-7; D is perhaps TRBD1 (6 bases). CDR1 and CDR2 from the germline V gene are MDHEN and SYDVKM. V shed 3 bases and J shed 1 base, with 13 bases lying between them. CDR3 length equals 15 residues. CDR3 nucleotide sequence: TGTGCCAGCAGTTTGCCCCCGGGACAATCCTACGAGCAGTACTTC. This codes for CASSLPPGQSYEQYF.

The chain employs TRBV10-3 and TRBJ2-4; D is tentatively TRBD1 or TRBD2 (5 bases each). Germline CDR1 and CDR2: ENHRY and SYGVKD. CDR3 length: 15 amino acids. Trimming took off 0 bases at V and 0 bases at J, with 6 bases between the two ends. In DNA, the CDR3 is TGTGCCATCAGTGAGTCGAGGGGAGCCAAAAACATTCAGTACTTC. Translated, it gives CAISESRGAKNIQYF.

CDR3 region: CASSQADWDRDYGYTF. The CDR3, as DNA: TGCGCCAGCAGCCAAGCGGATTGGGACAGGGACTATGGCTACACCTTC. The chain employs TRBV4-1 and TRBJ1-2; 9 nucleotides agree with TRBD1. With V trimmed by 1 base and J by 3 bases, 6 bases remained unmatched. Germline V gene data show CDR1 as MGHRA and CDR2 as YSYEKL. The CDR3 is 16 residues long.

The rearrangement links TRBV27 to TRBJ2-1; D is unresolved. The CDR3 spans 13 residues. Looked up from germline, CDR1 is MNHEY and CDR2 is SMNVEV (reference sequence). V was cut by 2 bases and J by 7 bases, with 9 bases left in between. The chain's CDR3 is CASSLPKSNEQFF. CDR3 bases: TGTGCCAGCAGTTTACCGAAATCGAATGAGCAGTTCTTC.

The rearrangement joins TRBV7-2 to TRBJ2-7; 8 nucleotides agree with TRBD1. The CDR3 consists of 15 residues. The germline V gene has CDR1 SGHTA and CDR2 FQGNSA. V shed 5 bases, J shed 5 bases, and the junction held 11 bases outside the gene matches. The CDR3 sequence is CASSKTRDRQDEQYF. The CDR3 DNA reads as TGTGCCAGCAGCAAAACCCGGGACAGGCAAGACGAGCAGTACTTC.

About this clone: Other DNA sequences in this sample translate to the same CDR3. This rearrangement joins TRBV15 to TRBJ2-7, with a weak D call TRBD2 (6 bases). CDR3 length: 15 amino acids. Trimming removed 0 bases at V and 1 base at J, with 10 bases between. Germline V CDR1 and CDR2: LNHNV, YYDKDF (reference sequence). This CDR3 reads CATSRDPGVSYEQYF. DNA of the CDR3: TGTGCCACCAGCAGAGATCCGGGGGTTTCCTACGAGCAGTACTTC.

The V call is TRBV9, the J call TRBJ1-2; D ambiguous. Trimming removed 3 bases from V and 5 bases from J, with 5 bases in between. The CDR3 is 11 residues long. Germline values: CDR1 SGDLS, CDR2 YYNGEE. CDR3 region: CASSAPYGYTF. The CDR3 region has the DNA TGTGCCAGCAGCGCCCCATATGGCTACACCTTC.

The V and J genes are TRBV5-4 and TRBJ2-2, with D possibly being TRBD1 or TRBD2 (5 bases each). V was cut by 4 bases and J by 1 base, with 11 bases left in between. The V gene's germline CDR1 is SGHNT and CDR2 YYREEE (reference sequence). This CDR3 spans 15 amino acids. CDR3 nucleotides: TGTGCCAGCAGCACTACTAGGGGGAACACCGGGGAGCTGTTTTTT. Translating gives CASSTTRGNTGELFF. The variable domain in full, with the rest retrieved from reference TRBV5-4 and TRBJ2-2, is ETGVTQSPTHLIKTRGQQVTLRCSSQSGHNTVSWYQQALGQGPQFIFQYYREEENGRGNFPPRFSGLQFPNYSSELNVNALELDDSALYLCASSTTRGNTGELFFGEGSRLTVL.

This sequence joins TRBV6-5 and TRBJ2-7, with 7 positions matching TRBD2. CDR1 and CDR2 from the germline V gene are MNHEY and SVGAGI. This CDR3 contains 14 residues. J lost 2 bases, V lost 5 bases, and 6 bases had no gene match. The CDR3 region has the DNA TGTGCCAGCAGTAGCGGGGAGGCTCCCTACGAGCAGTACTTC. Protein: CASSSGEAPYEQYF.

V and J are TRBV7-9 and TRBJ2-1; D may be TRBD1 (5 bases). Germline CDR1 reads SEHNR; CDR2 reads FQNEAQ (reference sequence). The CDR3 runs 15 residues. V was clipped by 3 bases and J by 6 bases, with 15 bases between them. For the CDR3, the DNA is TGTGCCAGCAGCTTTTCAGACAGAACCCCCAATGAGCAGTTCTTC. Translated, it gives CASSFSDRTPNEQFF.

This clone is a singleton in its sample. This sequence joins TRBV5-4 and TRBJ2-3, with TRBD1 matching over 8 bases. The CDR3 loop spans 15 amino acids. Germline CDR1 and CDR2: SGHNT and YYREEE (reference sequence). With V trimmed by 8 bases and J by 5 bases, 13 bases remained unmatched. The CDR3: CASQMGQALIDTQYF. In DNA, the CDR3 is TGTGCCAGTCAAATGGGACAGGCTTTGATAGATACGCAGTATTTT. Full variable domain (outside the CDR3, taken from reference TRBV5-4 and TRBJ2-3): ETGVTQSPTHLIKTRGQQVTLRCSSQSGHNTVSWYQQALGQGPQFIFQYYREEENGRGNFPPRFSGLQFPNYSSELNVNALELDDSALYLCASQMGQALIDTQYFGPGTRLTVL.

This chain joins TRBV10-3 and TRBJ2-1; TRBD1 agrees at 8 bases. With 3 bases clipped from V and 4 bases from J, the junction kept 5 bases outside the gene matches. Germline V gene data show CDR1 as ENHRY and CDR2 as SYGVKD. The CDR3 is made up of 15 amino acids. CDR3 region: CAISDGQGNYNEQFF. For the CDR3, the DNA is TGTGCCATCAGTGACGGACAGGGAAATTACAATGAGCAGTTCTTC.

In its sample, this clone was seen once. The identical CDR3 is also encoded by other nucleotide sequences in the sample. The genes are TRBV5-1 and TRBJ2-5; 8 bases are shared with TRBD1. The CDR3 totals 14 residues. Germline CDR1 is SGHRS and CDR2 is YFSETQ. V shed 2 bases and J 3 bases; nucleotides not matched to a gene: 3. In nucleotides, the CDR3 is TGCGCCAGCAGCTTAATGACAGGGGAAGAGACCCAGTACTTC. Amino acids: CASSLMTGEETQYF.

This chain joins TRBV19 and TRBJ1-2; TRBD1 is a possible D gene (6 bases). The CDR3 contains 14 residues. V lost 4 bases, J lost 3 bases, and 12 bases lay in between. CDR1 and CDR2 from the germline V gene are LNHDA and SQIVND (reference sequence). The CDR3 nucleotides read TGTGCCAGTAGTAGCCGGGACACTTACTATGGCTACACCTTC. The encoded protein is CASSSRDTYYGYTF.

This chain uses TRBV28 with TRBJ2-3; D may correspond to TRBD1 or TRBD2 (5 bases each). The CDR3 loop spans 15 amino acids. The germline V gene has CDR1 MDHEN and CDR2 SYDVKM. The ends were cut back, 7 bases at V and 4 bases at J, with 18 bases in the middle. The CDR3 sequence is CASTPGQAGADTQYF. In DNA form, the CDR3 reads TGTGCCAGCACCCCAGGGCAGGCCGGGGCAGATACGCAGTATTTT. The full variable domain, its missing parts supplied by reference TRBV28 and TRBJ2-3, is DVKVTQSSRYLVKRTGEKVFLECVQDMDHENMFWYRQDPGLGLRLIYFSYDVKMKEKGDIPEGYSVSREKKERFSLILESASTNQTSMYLCASTPGQAGADTQYFGPGTRLTVL.

The chain is built from TRBV7-9 and TRBJ1-2; no clear D gene. CDR3 length: 14 residues. Germline CDR1 SEHNR, CDR2 FQNEAQ (reference sequence). Trimming cost V 2 bases and J 3 bases, with 10 bases left between them. Here the CDR3 reads CASSLMASDYGYTF. The CDR3, as DNA: TGTGCCAGCAGCTTAATGGCCTCGGACTATGGCTACACCTTC.

A word on this clone: The sample has other DNA sequences that encode this CDR3 too. V and J are TRBV9 and TRBJ2-1, with D unclear. Trimming cost V 0 bases and J 3 bases, with 7 bases left between them. Germline V gene sequence: CDR1 SGDLS, CDR2 YYNGEE. The CDR3 is 14 residues long. CDR3 DNA sequence: TGTGCCAGCAGCGTAGTGGATAACTACAATGAGCAGTTCTTC. This encodes CASSVVDNYNEQFF.

This clone came up once. The chain uses TRBV7-3 and TRBJ1-1, with D possibly TRBD1 on 5 matching bases. The CDR3 covers 15 residues. The germline V and J ends were trimmed by 5 bases and 0 bases, with 13 bases remaining between them. CDR1 and CDR2 (germline): SGHTA, FQGTGA. CDR3 residues: CASSPVGRLNTEAFF. In DNA form, the CDR3 reads TGTGCCAGCAGCCCGGTGGGACGGCTGAACACTGAAGCTTTCTTT.

Of note for this clone: The identical CDR3 is also encoded by other nucleotide sequences in the sample. The chain is built from TRBV5-6 and TRBJ1-5; 7 nucleotides line up with TRBD1. This CDR3 region has 15 residues. The germline gives CDR1 SGHDT, CDR2 YYEEEE. Unmatched junction bases numbered 1, after V lost 1 base and J lost 0 bases. In DNA, the CDR3 is TGTGCCAGCAGCTTGAGACAGGGTAGCAATCAGCCCCAGCATTTT. It codes for CASSLRQGSNQPQHF.

This clone was picked up a small number of times. Additional DNA sequences in this sample encode the identical CDR3. The chain couples TRBV19 to TRBJ2-3, with TRBD1 identical over 8 bases. This CDR3 has 13 amino acids. From germline, CDR1 is LNHDA and CDR2 SQIVND (reference sequence). J lost 1 base, V lost 6 bases, and 0 bases had no gene match. The CDR3, as DNA: TGTGCCAGTAGGGACAGGGGCACAGATACGCAGTATTTT. Encoded protein: CASRDRGTDTQYF. Full variable domain (missing parts from reference TRBV19 and TRBJ2-3): DGGITQSPKYLFRKEGQNVTLSCEQNLNHDAMYWYRQDPGQGLRLIYYSQIVNDFQKGDIAEGYSVSREKKESFPLTVTSAQKNPTAFYLCASRDRGTDTQYFGPGTRLTVL.